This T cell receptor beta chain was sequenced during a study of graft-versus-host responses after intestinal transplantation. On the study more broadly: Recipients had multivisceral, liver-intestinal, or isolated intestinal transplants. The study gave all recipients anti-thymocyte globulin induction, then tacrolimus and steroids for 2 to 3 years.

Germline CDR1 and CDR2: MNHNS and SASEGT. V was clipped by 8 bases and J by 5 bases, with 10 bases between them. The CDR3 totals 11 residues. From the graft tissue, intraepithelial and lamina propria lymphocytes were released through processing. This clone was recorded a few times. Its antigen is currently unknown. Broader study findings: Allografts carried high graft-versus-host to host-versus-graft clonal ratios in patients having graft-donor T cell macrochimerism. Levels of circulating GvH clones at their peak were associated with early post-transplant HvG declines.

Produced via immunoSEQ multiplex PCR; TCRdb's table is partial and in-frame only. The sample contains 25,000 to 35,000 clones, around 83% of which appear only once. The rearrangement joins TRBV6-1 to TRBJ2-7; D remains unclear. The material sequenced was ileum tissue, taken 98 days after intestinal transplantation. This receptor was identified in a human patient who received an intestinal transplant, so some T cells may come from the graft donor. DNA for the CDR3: TGTGCCAGCGGCCCGAAGAACGAGCAGTACTTC. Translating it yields CASGPKNEQYF.